Listed here are 7 T cell receptor beta chains from one sample, sequenced in a study of T-cell reconstitution after alpha-beta-depleted transplantation in children. Unique molecular identifiers were incorporated into the prepared TCRbeta library. MiXCR was run by TCRdb on the PCR reads, yielding one entry per CDR3 protein. The sample yields about 400,000 distinct CDR3 sequences, about 16% seen once. Here the sequenced sample was PBMCs, mostly from graft donor cells, taken 360 days after TCRalphabeta/CD19-depleted stem cell transplant. Receptor source: a boy in the first two years of life who had a stem cell transplant for Wiskott-Aldrich syndrome, so the T cells may come from the graft donor.

The genes are TRBV2 and TRBJ2-1; tentative D call: TRBD1 (6 bases). CDR3 size: 15 residues. Germline V gives CDR1 SNHLY, CDR2 FYNNEI. V was shortened by 7 bases and J by 3 bases, with 16 bases between the two germline ends. CDR3 nucleotide sequence: TGTGCCAGCATAGCGAGGACAGATGACTACAATGAGCAGTTCTTC. Protein sequence: CASIARTDDYNEQFF.

This clonotype came up a few times. The chain recombines TRBV14 with TRBJ2-7; a possible D gene is TRBD1 (5 bases). Germline CDR1 reads SGHDN; CDR2 reads FVKESK. The V end lost 4 bases, the J end lost 1 base, and 23 bases lay between the germline ends. The CDR3 totals 18 residues. The CDR3 region is CASSPHRRGTTASYEQYF. For the CDR3, the DNA is TGTGCCAGCAGCCCCCATAGGAGAGGTACGACAGCGTCCTACGAGCAGTACTTC. The complete variable domain, with remaining parts taken from reference TRBV14 and TRBJ2-7, reads EAGVTQFPSHSVIEKGQTVTLRCDPISGHDNLYWYRRVMGKEIKFLLHFVKESKQDESGMPNNRFLAERTGGTYSTLKVQPAELEDSGVYFCASSPHRRGTTASYEQYFGPGTRLTVT.

This sequence joins TRBV2 and TRBJ1-4; no reliable D call. The germline gives CDR1 SNHLY, CDR2 FYNNEI. V shed 7 bases and J shed 6 bases, with 12 bases lying between them. The CDR3 extends over 13 amino acids. The CDR3 nucleotides read TGTGCCAGCATGCGCCGATGGGATGAAAAACTGTTTTTT. Protein: CASMRRWDEKLFF.

This clonotype was found once. This chain joins TRBV3-1 and TRBJ2-3, with TRBD2 identical over 8 bases. In germline, CDR1 is LGHDT, CDR2 YNNKEL (reference sequence). CDR3 length: 13 amino acids. Trimming took 8 bases from V and 5 from J; bases not matched to a gene: 6. The CDR3 DNA is TGTGCCAGCCGAAGAGCGGGAGTAGATACGCAGTATTTT. It yields the protein CASRRAGVDTQYF.

This clonotype was counted ten times or more. The chain joins TRBV4-3 to TRBJ2-7, with 7 positions matching TRBD1. The CDR3 extends over 14 amino acids. Looked up from germline, CDR1 is LGHNA and CDR2 is YSLEER. Losses at the gene ends were 3 bases for V and 3 bases for J; bases not matched to a gene: 5. Here the CDR3 DNA reads TGCGCCAGCAGCCAGTACAGGGGTAACTACGAGCAGTACTTC. This translates into CASSQYRGNYEQYF.

The rearrangement joins TRBV5-4 to TRBJ2-3; D gene unclear. The CDR3 loop spans 13 amino acids. Trimming removed 1 base at V and 5 bases at J, with 8 bases between. Germline V lookup: CDR1 SGHNT, CDR2 YYREEE (reference sequence). The CDR3 sequence: CASSLYGVDTQYF. CDR3 sequence (DNA): TGTGCCAGCAGCTTGTACGGCGTAGATACGCAGTATTTT.

The chain links TRBV18 to TRBJ1-2; 8 bases agree with TRBD1. The J segment lost 4 bases and the V segment lost 2 bases, leaving 0 bases of the junction unmatched. This CDR3 has 13 residues. Germline V gene data show CDR1 as KGHSH and CDR2 as LQKENI. DNA of the CDR3: TGTGCCAGCTCACCAACAGGGGGCTATGGCTACACCTTC. Translation gives CASSPTGGYGYTF.